There are a few counts of the clone carrying this T cell receptor beta chain. The antigen is unknown. These data belong to a study of follicular helper T cells after annual influenza vaccination. Overall study results and limits: Change in circulating plasmablasts correlated with ICOS+CD38+ cTfh clonality change. ICOS-CD38- cTfh most often held earlier Day 7 ICOS+CD38+ clones.

Repertoires were generated with immunoSEQ multiplex PCR, while TCRdb's copy carries only in-frame clones and drops some. The table includes roughly 4,600 clones, 82% detected once. V lost 4 bases to trimming and J lost 4 bases; unmatched junction nucleotides: 11. Germline loops: CDR1 MNHEY, CDR2 SMNVEV (reference sequence). The CDR3 spans 16 residues. The time point denotes: 2015-2016 season, pre-vaccination. Adults received seasonal inactivated influenza vaccine, with sorted blood CD4 subsets sequenced before and after. The source material was CXCR5+ CD38- circulating T follicular helper cells from blood, sampled on the day of influenza vaccination. Noted subset: circulating Tfh, non-naive CD4+CXCR5+PD-1+ (ICOS+CD38+ or ICOS-CD38-). This sequence originates from an adult who received the influenza vaccine. The chain links TRBV27 to TRBJ2-7; 9 nucleotides align to TRBD1. The CDR3 sequence is CASSSSGTGQRYEQYF. CDR3 DNA sequence: TGTGCCAGCAGTTCCTCCGGGACAGGGCAGAGGTACGAGCAGTACTTC.